This TCR beta chain was sequenced in a study of molecular identifiers for immune sequencing clone quantification. TCRdb re-derived calls from the PCR reads in MiXCR, one entry per CDR3 protein. In the table there are under 350,000 distinct CDR3 sequences, 24% of which are singletons. This clonotype is a singleton in its sample. Germline V CDR1 and CDR2: SGHTA, FQGNSA. This CDR3 has 15 residues. Trimming removed 5 bases from V and 4 bases from J; junction bases left unmatched: 9. This chain joins TRBV7-2 and TRBJ2-7, with 9 bases lining up with TRBD1. Specimen: naive CD8+ T cells from blood, with Jurkat cell RNA spiked in. Subset of the sample: FACS-sorted CD8+CD4-CCR7+CD45RA+ naive T cells. This clonotype was obtained from a human donor in good health. Some libraries in this study had Jurkat cell RNA spiked in. The DNA for the CDR3 is TGTGCCAGCAGCATAGTCCCCGGGACAGGGTACGAGCAGTACTTC. It is translated as CASSIVPGTGYEQYF.